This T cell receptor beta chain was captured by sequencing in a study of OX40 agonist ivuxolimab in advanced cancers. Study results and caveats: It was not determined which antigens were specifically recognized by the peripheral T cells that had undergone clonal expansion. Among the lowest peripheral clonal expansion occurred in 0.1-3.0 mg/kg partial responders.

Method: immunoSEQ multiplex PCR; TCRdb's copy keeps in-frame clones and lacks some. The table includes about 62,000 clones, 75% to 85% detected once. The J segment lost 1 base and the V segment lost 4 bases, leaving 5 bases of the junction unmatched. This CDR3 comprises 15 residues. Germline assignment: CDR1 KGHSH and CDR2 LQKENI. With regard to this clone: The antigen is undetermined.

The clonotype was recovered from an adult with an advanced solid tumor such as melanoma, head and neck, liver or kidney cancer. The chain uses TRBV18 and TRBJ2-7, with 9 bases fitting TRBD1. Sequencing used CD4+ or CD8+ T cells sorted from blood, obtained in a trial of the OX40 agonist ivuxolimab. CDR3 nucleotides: TGTGCCAGCTCACAGGCCGGGACAGGGTCCTACGAGCAGTACTTC. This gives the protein CASSQAGTGSYEQYF.